Each of the 14 T cell receptor beta chains below was sequenced from the same sample in a study of blood T cells in healthy people across ages. With a J-beta primer mix and a sample-barcoded 5' primer, a second PCR ran about 7 to 12 cycles. TCRdb reprocessed the 5' RACE reads via MiXCR and lists one record per CDR3 protein. The sample lists some 860,000 distinct CDR3 sequences, just over 55% occurring once. Sample: blood. These receptors were taken from a man between 40 and 49 years old in good health.

Turning to this clonotype: An end of the junction does not agree with germline; a read error may underlie this. This rearrangement joins TRBV28 to TRBJ2-7, with D tentatively TRBD1 (6 bases). The J call is doubtful: the DNA matches TRBJ2-5 better. The CDR3 loop spans 15 amino acids. Germline CDR1 is MDHEN and CDR2 is SYDVKM. In DNA form, the CDR3 reads TGCGCCAGCAGTTTCCAAACAGGGTCCCGGGAGACCCAGTACTTC. This gives the protein CASSFQTGSRETQYF.

V is TRBV9 and J is TRBJ2-5, with TRBD2 as a possible D gene (7 bases). V dropped 2 bases and J dropped 5 bases, with 13 bases sitting between them. Germline lookup yields CDR1 SGDLS and CDR2 YYNGEE. This CDR3 is built from 14 residues. The CDR3 region has the DNA TGTGCCAGCAGCGTGGACAGCGGGGCGGAGACCCAGTACTTC. This sequence encodes CASSVDSGAETQYF.

This chain uses TRBV4-3 with TRBJ1-2; tentative D call: TRBD1 (5 bases). This CDR3 has 14 amino acids. The V gene's germline CDR1 is LGHNA and CDR2 YSLEER. Trimming shortened V by 4 bases and J by 5 bases, and 14 bases separated the two germline ends. CDR3 protein: CASSPRAGQYGYTF. The CDR3 DNA follows: TGCGCCAGCAGCCCTCGAGCAGGGCAGTATGGCTACACCTTC.

This clonotype was observed at least ten times. The chain employs TRBV11-1 and TRBJ2-3; TRBD1 matches 7 bases. CDR3 size: 16 residues. V lost 5 bases to trimming and J lost 2 bases; unmatched junction nucleotides: 10. The V gene's germline CDR1 is SGHAT and CDR2 FQDESV (reference sequence). In nucleotides, the CDR3 is TGTGCCAGCAGCACCAGGGGGAGTTTTGCCACAGATACGCAGTATTTT. Translated, it gives CASSTRGSFATDTQYF. Filled out from reference TRBV11-1 and TRBJ2-3, the complete variable domain reads EAEVAQSPRYKITEKSQAVAFWCDPISGHATLYWYRQILGQGPELLVQFQDESVVDDSQLPKDRFSAERLKGVDSTLKIQPAELGDSAMYLCASSTRGSFATDTQYFGPGTRLTVL.

The V and J genes are TRBV7-2 and TRBJ1-2, with 10 bases aligning to TRBD1. Germline V lookup: CDR1 SGHTA, CDR2 FQGNSA. J gave up 9 bases and V 1 base, and 8 bases lay outside the gene matches. CDR3 length equals 15 residues. The CDR3 reads CASSLEPTGGSSYTF. The CDR3 DNA reads TGTGCCAGCAGCTTAGAACCGACAGGGGGCTCTAGCTACACCTTC.

The rearrangement links TRBV21-1 to TRBJ2-4; TRBD1 is the table's D call, not checked against the DNA. The end of the DNA aligns better with TRBJ2-7, so the J call may be wrong. TRBV21-1 has pseudogene status. The CDR3 has 14 residues. The CDR3 loop is CASSKVGTPYEQYF. The CDR3 DNA sequence: TGTGCCAGCAGCAAAGTTGGCACCCCCTACGAGCAGTACTTC.

The J gene is TRBJ2-6, the V gene TRBV6-2 or TRBV6-3; tentative D call: TRBD1 (6 bases). V lost 6 bases and J 4 bases, leaving 16 bases between the germline ends. Germline values: CDR1 MNHEY, CDR2 SVGEGT. This CDR3 comprises 16 residues. The CDR3 DNA reads as TGTGCCAGCAGCCCCACCCTGACAGGAGGGGCCAACGTCCTGACTTTC. As protein: CASSPTLTGGANVLTF.

The V call is TRBV29-1, the J call TRBJ1-5; D perhaps matches TRBD1 (5 bases). The CDR3 runs 11 residues. Trimming cost V 6 bases and J 9 bases, with 12 bases left between them. Germline CDR1 reads SQVTM; CDR2 reads ANQGSEA. The CDR3 DNA sequence: TGCAGCGTGGGGGAGGATGCGCCCCAGCATTTT. Encoded protein: CSVGEDAPQHF.

The chain recombines TRBV20-1 with TRBJ2-7; D not resolved. V was shortened by 3 bases and J by 2 bases, with 8 bases between the two germline ends. Looked up from germline, CDR1 is DFQATT and CDR2 is SNEGSKA (reference sequence). The CDR3 loop spans 12 amino acids. The CDR3 DNA reads as TGCAGTGCTAGTGGAGACACCTACGAGCAGTACTTC. Its protein product is CSASGDTYEQYF.

The chain has TRBV7-2 and TRBJ2-6; TRBD1 might be the D (6 bases). Germline CDR1 reads SGHTA; CDR2 reads FQGNSA. The CDR3 is made up of 14 amino acids. The germline V and J ends were trimmed by 9 bases and 0 bases, with 9 bases remaining between them. CDR3 nucleotide sequence: TGTGCCAGAACAGGGAACTCTGGGGCCAACGTCCTGACTTTC. Translated, it gives CARTGNSGANVLTF.

This clonotype was counted a few times. This chain joins TRBV7-9 and TRBJ1-4; no reliable D call. The germline V and J ends were trimmed by 3 bases and 0 bases, with 8 bases remaining between them. The CDR3 is 15 amino acids. From germline, CDR1 is SEHNR and CDR2 FQNEAQ (reference sequence). The CDR3 DNA sequence: TGTGCCAGCAGCTTGGCCGTTGCAACTAATGAAAAACTGTTTTTT. This encodes CASSLAVATNEKLFF. Using reference TRBV7-9 and TRBJ1-4 for the parts outside the CDR3, the full variable domain is DTGVSQNPRHKITKRGQNVTFRCDPISEHNRLYWYRQTLGQGPEFLTYFQNEAQLEKSRLLSDRFSAERPKGSFSTLEIQRTEQGDSAMYLCASSLAVATNEKLFFGSGTQLSVL.

J is TRBJ2-3 and V is TRBV20-1; a possible D gene is TRBD2 (6 bases). This CDR3 contains 15 residues. Germline V lookup: CDR1 DFQATT, CDR2 SNEGSKA (reference sequence). V dropped 0 bases and J dropped 1 base, with 11 bases sitting between them. CDR3 in DNA: TGCAGTGCTAGAGACAGCAGGAGGGGCACAGATACGCAGTATTTT. Amino acids: CSARDSRRGTDTQYF.

In its sample, this clonotype was seen a few times. The chain employs TRBV9 and TRBJ2-5; no definite D call. The CDR3 has 16 residues. In germline, CDR1 is SGDLS, CDR2 YYNGEE. Between the trimmed V and J ends, which lost 3 bases and 5 bases, there was a span of 20 bases. The CDR3 coding sequence is TGTGCCAGCAGCGCCGACATGATAGGGTCTGTGGAGACCCAGTACTTC. Amino acid sequence: CASSADMIGSVETQYF.

This clonotype was observed at least ten times. This chain uses TRBV7-3 with TRBJ2-1; 15 nucleotides align to TRBD2. The CDR3 contains 16 residues. V dropped 4 bases and J dropped 4; count of bases not matched to a gene: 2. The germline CDR1 and CDR2 sequences are SGHTA and FQGTGA. Here the CDR3 reads CASSSGLAGGYNEQFF. CDR3 DNA: TGTGCCAGCAGCTCTGGACTAGCGGGGGGGTACAATGAGCAGTTCTTC.